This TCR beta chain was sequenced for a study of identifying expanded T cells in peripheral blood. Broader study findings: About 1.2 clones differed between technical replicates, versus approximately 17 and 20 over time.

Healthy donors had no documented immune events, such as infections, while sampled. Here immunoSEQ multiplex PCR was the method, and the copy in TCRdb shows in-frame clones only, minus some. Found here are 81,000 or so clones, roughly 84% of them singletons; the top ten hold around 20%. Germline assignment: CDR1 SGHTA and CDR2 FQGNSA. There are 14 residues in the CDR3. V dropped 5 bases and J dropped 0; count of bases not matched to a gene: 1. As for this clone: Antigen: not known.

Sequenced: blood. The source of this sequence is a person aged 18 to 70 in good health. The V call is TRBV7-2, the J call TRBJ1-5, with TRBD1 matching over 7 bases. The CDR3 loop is CASSDRASNQPQHF. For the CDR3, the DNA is TGTGCCAGCAGCGACAGGGCTAGCAATCAGCCCCAGCATTTT.